One and the same sample provided the 32 T cell receptor beta chains below, sequenced in a study of beta chain features in type 1 diabetes (dated by TCRdb to 2016 to 2019). General findings and caveats noted by the study authors: In all four CD4+ subsets, TCRB CDR3 length was moderately but significantly shorter in type 1 diabetes patients.

These TCRs are of unknown antigen specificity. Libraries were constructed by the immunoSEQ multiplex PCR assay. All of the isolated RNA was reverse transcribed with the High Capacity cDNA Reverse Transcription Kit, so expressed TCRB transcripts were sequenced. TCRdb mirrors the immuneACCESS table, restricted to in-frame sequences. Some clones are absent from its copies; in checked studies, under half trace to an unresolved V gene, and the reason for the others is unknown. This sample is represented by approximately 260,000 clones; less than 30% of them were singletons. The biggest ten clones account for 0.012% of the sample. The sample taken for sequencing was naive CD4+ T cells from blood. This specimen's cell subset or site label, per the study, means: true naive CD4+ T cells. These receptors were collected from a woman under 40 with type 1 diabetes.

This clone was observed a handful of times. The V gene is TRBV9, the J gene TRBJ2-1; D is possibly TRBD1 (6 bases). Trimming left V 4 bases short and J 4 bases short, with 9 bases between. Germline V gene data show CDR1 as SGDLS and CDR2 as YYNGEE. CDR3 length: 13 amino acids. The CDR3 bases are TGTGCCAGCAGCCCGGGACATTACAATGAGCAGTTCTTC. This encodes CASSPGHYNEQFF.

This clone was detected a few times. V usage is TRBV7-3 and J usage is TRBJ2-1; weak D call: TRBD2 (5 bases). The V and J ends lost 2 bases and 5 bases respectively, with 10 bases between them. The CDR3 runs 14 residues. CDR1 SGHTA and CDR2 FQGTGA come from the germline V gene. CDR3 loop: CASSLARENNEQFF. The CDR3 DNA is TGTGCCAGCAGCTTAGCTCGGGAAAACAATGAGCAGTTCTTC.

This chain connects TRBV11-3 to TRBJ1-2; 11 bases fit TRBD1. Germline CDR1 and CDR2: SGHNT and YENEEA. The CDR3 runs to 13 residues. With V trimmed by 4 bases and J by 5 bases, 0 bases remained unmatched. The CDR3 DNA reads as TGTGCCAGCAGCTGGGACAGGGGGTATGGCTACACCTTC. Protein product: CASSWDRGYGYTF.

V is TRBV7-9 and J is TRBJ1-1; D is ambiguous. The CDR3 spans 12 residues. Germline V gives CDR1 SEHNR, CDR2 FQNEAQ (reference sequence). With 1 base removed from V and 5 bases from J, the gap between germline ends came to 5 bases. DNA of the CDR3: TGTGCCAGCAGCTTAGACAGAACTGAAGCTTTCTTT. Its translation is CASSLDRTEAFF.

CDR3 region: CASSQPDRDQETQYF. Here the CDR3 DNA reads TGCGCCAGCAGCCAACCCGACAGGGACCAAGAGACCCAGTACTTC. V and J are TRBV4-1 and TRBJ2-5, with TRBD1 matching over 7 bases. V was clipped by 2 bases and J by 0 bases; unmatched bases: 3. Germline CDR1 reads MGHRA; CDR2 reads YSYEKL. This CDR3 is 15 amino acids long.

The rearrangement joins TRBV30 to TRBJ2-7, with D possibly being TRBD2 (6 bases). CDR1 and CDR2 (germline): GTSNPN, SVGIG (reference sequence). V lost 2 bases, J lost 6 bases, and 17 bases lay in between. The CDR3 has 14 amino acids. CDR3 protein: CAWSLLRGLGEQYF. The CDR3 DNA reads as TGTGCCTGGAGTTTATTGCGGGGTTTGGGCGAGCAGTACTTC. The full variable domain, in which reference TRBV30 and TRBJ2-7 provide the parts outside the CDR3, is SQTIHQWPATLVQPVGSPLSLECTVEGTSNPNLYWYRQAAGRGLQLLFYSVGIGQISSEVPQNLSASRPQDRQFILSSKKLLLSDSGFYLCAWSLLRGLGEQYFGPGTRLTVT.

This clone was seen a handful of times. The chain recombines TRBV9 with TRBJ2-5, with D possibly matching TRBD1 (7 bases). The germline gives CDR1 SGDLS, CDR2 YYNGEE. There are 17 residues in the CDR3. V lost 0 bases and J lost 4, with 19 bases in between. The CDR3 region is CASSVARGTAGGETQYF. The CDR3 DNA follows: TGTGCCAGCAGCGTAGCTCGGGGGACAGCTGGAGGAGAGACCCAGTACTTC.

V usage is TRBV4-1 and J usage is TRBJ2-3, with D tentatively TRBD1 (6 bases). This CDR3 spans 16 amino acids. The V gene's germline CDR1 is MGHRA and CDR2 YSYEKL. V lost 1 base, J lost 2 bases, and 13 bases lay in between. The CDR3 loop reads CASSQGYRENTDTQYF. The CDR3 region has the DNA TGCGCCAGCAGCCAAGGGTACAGGGAGAACACAGATACGCAGTATTTT.

This clone was recorded a few times. The chain links TRBV29-1 to TRBJ1-3; tentatively, D is TRBD1 (6 bases). This CDR3 has 13 residues. Germline values: CDR1 SQVTM, CDR2 ANQGSEA. V was trimmed by 7 bases and J by 0 bases, leaving 10 bases between them. The CDR3 DNA reads TGCAGCGCCGGGACACTCTCTGGAAACACCATATATTTT. The encoded protein is CSAGTLSGNTIYF.

This clone came up a few times. Other DNA sequences within the sample encode an identical CDR3. The V gene is TRBV7-3, the J gene TRBJ2-1; the match to TRBD2 covers 9 bases. The CDR3 length is 15 residues. V shed 5 bases, J shed 0 bases, and the junction held 2 bases outside the gene matches. Germline CDR1 and CDR2: SGHTA and FQGTGA. CDR3 region: CASSLSGSSYNEQFF. CDR3 bases: TGTGCCAGCAGCCTTAGCGGGAGCTCCTACAATGAGCAGTTCTTC.

The chain is built from TRBV5-1 and TRBJ1-2; D gene ambiguous. The CDR3 length is 14 residues. The ends were cut back, 4 bases at V and 4 bases at J, with 14 bases in the middle. Germline loops: CDR1 SGHRS, CDR2 YFSETQ. CDR3 residues: CASSQSGESYGYTF. In nucleotides, the CDR3 is TGCGCCAGCAGCCAAAGCGGGGAAAGCTATGGCTACACCTTC.

Only a few counts were recorded for this clone. The J gene is TRBJ1-4, the V gene TRBV29-1, with D tentatively TRBD1 (6 bases). The CDR3 loop spans 15 amino acids. The V gene lost 4 bases and the J gene lost 4 bases, with 16 bases spanning the gap. CDR1 and CDR2 (germline): SQVTM, ANQGSEA. The CDR3 sequence is CSVAETGGDNEKLFF. The CDR3 DNA follows: TGCAGCGTTGCCGAGACAGGAGGAGATAATGAAAAACTGTTTTTT. The full variable domain, completed using reference TRBV29-1 and TRBJ1-4, is SAVISQKPSRDICQRGTSLTIQCQVDSQVTMMFWYRQQPGQSLTLIATANQGSEATYESGFVIDKFPISRPNLTFSTLTVSNMSPEDSSIYLCSVAETGGDNEKLFFGSGTQLSVL.

In this sample, this clone turned up a few times. V is TRBV9 and J is TRBJ1-1; possible D gene TRBD1, 5 bases. The CDR3 runs to 15 residues. The V end lost 3 bases, the J end lost 7 bases, and 19 bases lay between the germline ends. CDR1 is SGDLS, CDR2 YYNGEE, per germline. The CDR3 sequence is CASSAHGGVDYEAFF. DNA of the CDR3: TGTGCCAGCAGCGCCCACGGAGGGGTCGATTATGAAGCTTTCTTT.

This chain joins TRBV7-9 and TRBJ2-3, with 10 bases aligning to TRBD2. Germline V gene sequence: CDR1 SEHNR, CDR2 FQNEAQ (reference sequence). The CDR3 consists of 16 residues. Trimming took 4 bases from V and 6 from J; bases not matched to a gene: 10. The CDR3, as DNA: TGTGCCAGCAGCTCAGCTAGCGGGAGAAGGTGGGATACGCAGTATTTT. Translated, it gives CASSSASGRRWDTQYF.

The gene calls are TRBV19 and TRBJ2-3, with a tentative D call TRBD1 (5 bases). The CDR3 has 14 amino acids. V gave up 5 bases and J gave up 4 bases, with 13 bases separating them. In germline, CDR1 is LNHDA, CDR2 SQIVND (reference sequence). CDR3 sequence (DNA): TGTGCCAGTAGTGTAAGGGGTGGCGCAGATACGCAGTATTTT. It is translated as CASSVRGGADTQYF.

This chain joins TRBV7-3 and TRBJ2-1, with D perhaps matching TRBD2 (5 bases). Per the germline V gene, CDR1 is SGHTA and CDR2 is FQGTGA. The V end lost 3 bases, the J end lost 0 bases, and 9 bases lay between the germline ends. There are 15 residues in the CDR3. The CDR3 region has the DNA TGTGCCAGCAGCTTCCTAGGGAGCTCCTACAATGAGCAGTTCTTC. It encodes CASSFLGSSYNEQFF.

The gene calls are TRBV28 and TRBJ2-1; possibly TRBD2 for D (6 bases). The CDR3 is 15 amino acids. V was shortened by 3 bases and J by 7 bases, with 16 bases between the two germline ends. The V gene's germline CDR1 is MDHEN and CDR2 SYDVKM. CDR3 in amino acids: CASSFSGVEVNEQFF. CDR3 DNA sequence: TGTGCCAGCAGTTTTTCGGGAGTCGAAGTTAATGAGCAGTTCTTC.

The sample holds a few counts of this clone. V is TRBV18 and J is TRBJ2-3; D might be TRBD1 (6 bases). The CDR3 loop spans 15 amino acids. The V end lost 3 bases, the J end lost 1 base, and 11 bases lay between the germline ends. The V gene's germline CDR1 is KGHSH and CDR2 LQKENI. CDR3 coding DNA: TGTGCCAGCTCACCGGGACACCTCGGCACAGATACGCAGTATTTT. Protein product: CASSPGHLGTDTQYF. The whole variable domain, filled in from reference TRBV18 and TRBJ2-3, reads NAGVMQNPRHLVRRRGQEARLRCSPMKGHSHVYWYRQLPEEGLKFMVYLQKENIIDESGMPKERFSAEFPKEGPSILRIQQVVRGDSAAYFCASSPGHLGTDTQYFGPGTRLTVL.

The genes are TRBV9 and TRBJ2-1, with D possibly being TRBD2 (6 bases). Trimming cost V 1 base and J 3 bases, with 11 bases left between them. CDR3 length: 15 amino acids. The germline CDR1 and CDR2 sequences are SGDLS and YYNGEE. The CDR3 DNA sequence: TGTGCCAGCAGCGTAAACGCGGGGCACTACAATGAGCAGTTCTTC. Its protein is CASSVNAGHYNEQFF. Full variable domain (remainder filled in from reference TRBV9 and TRBJ2-1): DSGVTQTPKHLITATGQRVTLRCSPRSGDLSVYWYQQSLDQGLQFLIQYYNGEERAKGNILERFSAQQFPDLHSELNLSSLELGDSALYFCASSVNAGHYNEQFFGPGTRLTVL.

A few counts support this clone. The chain has TRBV9 and TRBJ2-3; D not resolved. V was cut by 3 bases and J by 8 bases, with 13 bases left in between. Germline CDR1 is SGDLS and CDR2 is YYNGEE. The CDR3 loop spans 13 amino acids. The CDR3: CASSAHLSGTQYF. CDR3 nucleotides: TGTGCCAGCAGCGCCCACCTCTCCGGTACGCAGTATTTT.

This clone was seen more than once but under ten times. This rearrangement joins TRBV5-1 to TRBJ1-1, with 7 bases fitting TRBD1. V shed 1 base and J 6 bases; nucleotides not matched to a gene: 12. The CDR3 sequence is 16 residues long. Germline V gene sequence: CDR1 SGHRS, CDR2 YFSETQ. CDR3 loop: CASSLIDRVWDSEAFF. The CDR3 bases are TGCGCCAGCAGCTTGATCGACAGGGTGTGGGACTCTGAAGCTTTCTTT.

This clone was seen a few times. The J gene is TRBJ2-6, the V gene TRBV28; 10 nucleotides agree with TRBD1. This CDR3 has 17 residues. Germline loops: CDR1 MDHEN, CDR2 SYDVKM. Trimming at V came to 4 bases and at J to 2 bases, leaving 5 bases not matched to a gene. The CDR3 region has the DNA TGTGCCAGCAGTTCCGGGACAGGGGTAGCTGGGGCCAACGTCCTGACTTTC. Translation: CASSSGTGVAGANVLTF.

This clone came up a few times. The rearrangement joins TRBV29-1 to TRBJ1-2; the match to TRBD1 covers 12 bases. The CDR3 covers 16 residues. CDR1 SQVTM and CDR2 ANQGSEA come from the germline V gene. The V and J ends lost 1 base and 2 bases, in that order; junction bases with no gene match: 5. The CDR3 nucleotides are TGCAGCGTTGAAGGGGGACAGGGGGCAAGGAACTATGGCTACACCTTC. Translating it yields CSVEGGQGARNYGYTF. The whole variable domain, filled in from reference TRBV29-1 and TRBJ1-2, reads SAVISQKPSRDICQRGTSLTIQCQVDSQVTMMFWYRQQPGQSLTLIATANQGSEATYESGFVIDKFPISRPNLTFSTLTVSNMSPEDSSIYLCSVEGGQGARNYGYTFGSGTRLTVV.

This clone has more than one count but fewer than ten. At one boundary the junction diverges from the germline segment, which might be a read error. The chain carries TRBV7-9 and TRBJ2-1; the D gene is possibly TRBD2 (5 bases). The CDR3 totals 14 residues. The germline V gene encodes CDR1 SEHNR and CDR2 FQNEAQ (reference sequence). The CDR3 DNA is TGTGCCAGCAGCTTTTTGTCTAGCTACAGTGAGCAGTTCTTC. This translates into CASSFLSSYSEQFF.

This clone has a handful of counts. The chain is built from TRBV7-9 and TRBJ2-1; D gene uncertain. The V gene lost 0 bases and the J gene lost 6 bases, with 3 bases spanning the gap. In germline, CDR1 is SEHNR, CDR2 FQNEAQ (reference sequence). CDR3 length equals 12 residues. The CDR3 bases are TGTGCCAGCAGCTTAGCCGTCAATGAGCAGTTCTTC. The encoded protein is CASSLAVNEQFF.

This chain uses TRBV5-1 with TRBJ2-1; 7 bases are shared with TRBD2. Trimming at V came to 4 bases and at J to 1 base, leaving 8 bases not matched to a gene. The V gene's germline CDR1 is SGHRS and CDR2 YFSETQ. This CDR3 contains 16 residues. The CDR3 loop is CASSGALAASYNEQFF. CDR3 nucleotides: TGCGCCAGCAGCGGCGCTCTAGCGGCGTCCTACAATGAGCAGTTCTTC.

In regard to this clone: Other DNA sequences in the sample encode the same CDR3. This rearrangement joins TRBV28 to TRBJ2-7; the match to TRBD1 covers 8 bases. The length of the CDR3 is 14 residues. Germline V gene data show CDR1 as MDHEN and CDR2 as SYDVKM. The V segment lost 1 base and the J segment 3 bases; nucleotides outside the gene matches: 2. The DNA for the CDR3 is TGTGCCAGCAGTTTATCAGGGGGCAGCTACGAGCAGTACTTC. Its protein product is CASSLSGGSYEQYF.

In nucleotides, the CDR3 is TGTGCCAGTAGTATTTATCTTAGCGGCACCTACGAGCAGTACTTC. This encodes CASSIYLSGTYEQYF. The V and J genes are TRBV19 and TRBJ2-7; the D gene is possibly TRBD2 (6 bases). Trimming cost V 3 bases and J 2 bases, with 14 bases left between them. The V gene's germline CDR1 is LNHDA and CDR2 SQIVND (reference sequence). The CDR3 totals 15 residues.

V usage is TRBV15 and J usage is TRBJ2-1; 13 bases map to TRBD2. From germline, CDR1 is LNHNV and CDR2 YYDKDF (reference sequence). The CDR3 is 15 residues long. V shed 3 bases and J 9 bases; nucleotides not matched to a gene: 5. CDR3 DNA: TGTGCCACCAGCAGCCGACTAGCGGGAGGAGGTGAGCAGTTCTTC. Its protein product is CATSSRLAGGGEQFF.

The chain combines TRBV11-3 with TRBJ2-3; the match to TRBD2 covers 7 bases. Trimming cost V 5 bases and J 4 bases; bases outside gene matches: 12. CDR3 size: 16 residues. Germline loops: CDR1 SGHNT, CDR2 YENEEA. This CDR3 is CASSARRGRYPDTQYF. The CDR3 region has the DNA TGTGCCAGCAGCGCCCGCCGCGGGAGATACCCAGATACGCAGTATTTT. The full variable domain, rest sourced from reference TRBV11-3 and TRBJ2-3, is EAGVVQSPRYKIIEKKQPVAFWCNPISGHNTLYWYLQNLGQGPELLIRYENEEAVDDSQLPKDRFSAERLKGVDSTLKIQPAELGDSAVYLCASSARRGRYPDTQYFGPGTRLTVL.

The chain has TRBV5-1 and TRBJ2-7; TRBD2 aligns across 7 bases. V lost 2 bases and J lost 0; bases outside the gene matches: 2. Germline V gives CDR1 SGHRS, CDR2 YFSETQ. The CDR3 runs to 14 residues. The CDR3 coding sequence is TGCGCCAGCAGCTTTCCTAGCGGCTCCTACGAGCAGTACTTC. Its protein is CASSFPSGSYEQYF.

This clone occurred a few times. V gene TRBV7-8 combines with J gene TRBJ2-7, with 8 nucleotides matching TRBD1. V trimming: 5 bases; J trimming: 0 bases; junction bases outside the gene matches: 6. CDR3 size: 15 residues. CDR1 SGHVS and CDR2 FQNEAQ come from the germline V gene. As DNA, the CDR3 is TGTGCCAGCAGCGAAGGGACAGGTCGCTCCTACGAGCAGTACTTC. Its translation: CASSEGTGRSYEQYF.